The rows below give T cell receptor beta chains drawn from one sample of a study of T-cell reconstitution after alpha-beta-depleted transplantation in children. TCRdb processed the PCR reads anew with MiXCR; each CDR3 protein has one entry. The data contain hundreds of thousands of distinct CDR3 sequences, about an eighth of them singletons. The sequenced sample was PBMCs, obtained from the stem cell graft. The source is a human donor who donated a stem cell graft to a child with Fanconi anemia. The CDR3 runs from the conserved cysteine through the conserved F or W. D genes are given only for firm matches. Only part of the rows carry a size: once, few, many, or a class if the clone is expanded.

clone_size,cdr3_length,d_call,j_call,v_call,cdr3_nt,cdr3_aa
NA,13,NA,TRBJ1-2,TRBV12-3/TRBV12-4,TGTGCCAGCCGGGACACCTCTTGGTATGGCTACACCTTC,CASRDTSWYGYTF
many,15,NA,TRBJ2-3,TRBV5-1,TGCGCCAGCAGCTTCGGGTGGCAACTCACAGATACGCAGTATTTT,CASSFGWQLTDTQYF
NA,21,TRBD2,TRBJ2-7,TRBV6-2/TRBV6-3,TGTGCCAGCAGCTCAAGGGAACGGGGTCTGATGACTAGCGGGAGAAGTAACGAGCAGTACTTC,CASSSRERGLMTSGRSNEQYF
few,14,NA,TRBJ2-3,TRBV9,TGTGCCAGCAGCGTAGCGACACGCACAGATACGCAGTATTTT,CASSVATRTDTQYF
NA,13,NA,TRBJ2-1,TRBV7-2,TGTGCCAGCAGCTTAGCGGAACAGGGAGGTGAGTTCTTC,CASSLAEQGGEFF
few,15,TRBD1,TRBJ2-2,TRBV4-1,TGCGCCGCGGGCGGACAGGGAGTGAACACCGGGGAGCTGTTTTTT,CAAGGQGVNTGELFF
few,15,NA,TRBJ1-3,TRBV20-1,TGCAGTGCTAAGGTGCAGCTTCCCTCTGGAAACACCATATATTTT,CSAKVQLPSGNTIYF
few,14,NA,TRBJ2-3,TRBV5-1,TGCGCCAGCAGCCTACTAGGTGGAGCAGATACGCAGTATTTT,CASSLLGGADTQYF
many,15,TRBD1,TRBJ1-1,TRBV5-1,TGCGCCAGCAGCTTTGGACAGGGGGCGGTCACTGAAGCTTTCTTT,CASSFGQGAVTEAFF
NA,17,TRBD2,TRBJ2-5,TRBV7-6,TGTGCCAGCAGCTTCACCAGGGAGGTCCGGGGGGGAGAGACCCAGTACTTC,CASSFTREVRGGETQYF
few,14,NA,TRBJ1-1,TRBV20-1,TGCAGTGCTACGGAAAGTGGACCGAGGACTGAAGCTTTCTTT,CSATESGPRTEAFF
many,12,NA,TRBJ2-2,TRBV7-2,TGTGCCAGCACCGACGGCCCCGGGGAGCTGTTTTTT,CASTDGPGELFF
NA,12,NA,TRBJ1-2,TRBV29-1,TGCAGCGTTGAGCAGAGATTCTATGGCTACACCTTC,CSVEQRFYGYTF
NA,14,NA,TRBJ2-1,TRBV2,TGTGCCAGCACCCGGCCGGGGTCCTACAATGAGCAGTTCTTC,CASTRPGSYNEQFF
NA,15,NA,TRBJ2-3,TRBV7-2,TGTGCCAGCAGCTATCGGGGGGCGAATGCAGATACGCAGTATTTT,CASSYRGANADTQYF
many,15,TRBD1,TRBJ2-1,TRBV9,TGTGCCAGCAGCGTAGTAGGGGGCGGCTACAATGAGCAGTTCTTC,CASSVVGGGYNEQFF
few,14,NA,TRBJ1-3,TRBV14,TGTGCCAGCAGCCAAGGACACTCTGGAAACACCATATATTTT,CASSQGHSGNTIYF
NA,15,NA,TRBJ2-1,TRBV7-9,TGTGCCAGCAGCTTAATTCCCGAACCCTACAATGAGCAGTTCTTC,CASSLIPEPYNEQFF
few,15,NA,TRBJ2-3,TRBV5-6,TGTGCCAGCAGCGCCGTTAGATACAGCACAGATACGCAGTATTTT,CASSAVRYSTDTQYF
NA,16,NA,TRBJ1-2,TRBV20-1,TGCAGTGCTAGAGATTATCGAGCAGGGGCCCCCTATGGCTACACCTTC,CSARDYRAGAPYGYTF
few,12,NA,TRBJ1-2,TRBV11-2,TGTGCCAGCAGCATGGACAACCATGGCTACACCTTC,CASSMDNHGYTF
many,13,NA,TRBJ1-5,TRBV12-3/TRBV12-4,TGTGCCAGCAGTTGGCAGCCCAATCAGCCCCAGCATTTT,CASSWQPNQPQHF
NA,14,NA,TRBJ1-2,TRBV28,TGTGCCAGCACGGGATTGTCGAGGTTCTATGGCTACACCTTC,CASTGLSRFYGYTF
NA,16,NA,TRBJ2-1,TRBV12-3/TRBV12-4,TGTGCCAGCATCCCCTTGCCCTGGGGGACCTACAATGAGCAGTTCTTC,CASIPLPWGTYNEQFF
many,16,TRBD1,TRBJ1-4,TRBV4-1,TGCGCCAGCAGCCAAGAAGGGACAGGGGGAAATGAAAAACTGTTTTTT,CASSQEGTGGNEKLFF
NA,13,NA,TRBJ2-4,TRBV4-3,TGCGCCAGCAGCCAAGACTACAACGACATTCAGTACTTC,CASSQDYNDIQYF
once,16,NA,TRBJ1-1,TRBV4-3,TGCGCCAGCAGCCAAGATGGATGGCAGATGAACACTGAAGCTTTCTTT,CASSQDGWQMNTEAFF
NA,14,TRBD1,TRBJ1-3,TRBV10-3,TGTGCCATCAGTGGGGACAGATCTGGAAACACCATATATTTT,CAISGDRSGNTIYF
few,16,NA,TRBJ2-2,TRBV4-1,TGCGCCAGCAGCCAAGACCCCGGGTTATACACCGGGGAGCTGTTTTTT,CASSQDPGLYTGELFF
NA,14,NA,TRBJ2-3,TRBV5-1,TGCGCCAGCAGCTTGGATACTCCGCGGGATACGCAGTATTTT,CASSLDTPRDTQYF
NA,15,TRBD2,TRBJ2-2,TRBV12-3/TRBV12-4,TGTGCCACCATCCCCGGACTAGCGGTAACCGGGGAGCTGTTTTTT,CATIPGLAVTGELFF
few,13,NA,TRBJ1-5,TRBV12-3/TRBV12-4,TGTGCCAGCAGTTCGGGAGTCAATCAGCCCCAGCATTTT,CASSSGVNQPQHF
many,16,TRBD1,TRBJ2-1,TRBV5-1,TGCGCCAGCAGCTCCTTTATGGACAGGGGGCATGATGAGCAGTTCTTC,CASSSFMDRGHDEQFF
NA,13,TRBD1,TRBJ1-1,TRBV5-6,TGTGCCGCTGGGACAGGGGGGAACACTGAAGCTTTCTTT,CAAGTGGNTEAFF